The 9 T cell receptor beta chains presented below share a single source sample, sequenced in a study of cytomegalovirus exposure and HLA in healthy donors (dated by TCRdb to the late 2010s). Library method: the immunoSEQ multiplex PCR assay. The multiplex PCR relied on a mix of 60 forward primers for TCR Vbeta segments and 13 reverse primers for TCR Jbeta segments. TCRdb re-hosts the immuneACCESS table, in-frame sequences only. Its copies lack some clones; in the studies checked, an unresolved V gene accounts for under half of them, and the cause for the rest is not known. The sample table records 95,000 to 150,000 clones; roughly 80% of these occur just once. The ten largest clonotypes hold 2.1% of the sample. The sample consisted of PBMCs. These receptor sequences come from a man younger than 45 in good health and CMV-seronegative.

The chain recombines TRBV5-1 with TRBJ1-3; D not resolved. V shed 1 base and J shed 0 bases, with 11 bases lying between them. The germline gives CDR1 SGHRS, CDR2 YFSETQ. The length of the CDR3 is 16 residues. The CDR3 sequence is CASSLTEGGSGNTIYF. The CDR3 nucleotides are TGCGCCAGCAGCTTGACCGAGGGCGGCTCTGGAAACACCATATATTTT.

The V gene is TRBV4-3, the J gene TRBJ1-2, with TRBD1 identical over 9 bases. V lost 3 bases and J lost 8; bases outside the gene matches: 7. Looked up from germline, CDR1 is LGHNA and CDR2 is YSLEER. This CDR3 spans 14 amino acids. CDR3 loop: CASSHGQGLGGYTF. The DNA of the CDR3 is TGCGCCAGCAGCCATGGACAGGGGTTAGGCGGCTACACCTTC.

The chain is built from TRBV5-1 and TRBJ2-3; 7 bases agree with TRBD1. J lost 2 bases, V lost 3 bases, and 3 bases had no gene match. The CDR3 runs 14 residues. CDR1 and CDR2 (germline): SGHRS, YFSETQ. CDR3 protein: CASSSQGDTDTQYF. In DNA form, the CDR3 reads TGCGCCAGCAGCTCCCAGGGGGACACAGATACGCAGTATTTT.

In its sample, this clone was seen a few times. CDR3 DNA: TGTGCCAGCAGTTCCCTGGACAGGGGGAGCTCCTATAATTCACCCCTCCACTTT. It translates to CASSSLDRGSSYNSPLHF. The V and J genes are TRBV28 and TRBJ1-6; 10 bases align to TRBD1. Trimming cost V 4 bases and J 0 bases; bases outside gene matches: 6. Germline CDR1 MDHEN, CDR2 SYDVKM. The CDR3 contains 18 residues.

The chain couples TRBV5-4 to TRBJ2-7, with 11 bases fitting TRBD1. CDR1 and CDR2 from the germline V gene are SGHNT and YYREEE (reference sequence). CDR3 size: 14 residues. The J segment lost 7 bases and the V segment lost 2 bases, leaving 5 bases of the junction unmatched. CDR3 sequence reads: CASSLGQGAWEQYF. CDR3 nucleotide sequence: TGTGCCAGCAGCTTAGGACAGGGGGCGTGGGAGCAGTACTTC.

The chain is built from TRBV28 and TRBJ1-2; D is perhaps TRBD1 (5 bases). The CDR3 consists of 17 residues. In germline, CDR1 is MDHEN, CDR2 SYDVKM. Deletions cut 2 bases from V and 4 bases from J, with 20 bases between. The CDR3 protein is CASSLRGRGLGGYGYTF. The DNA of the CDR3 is TGTGCCAGCAGTTTAAGAGGACGGGGGTTGGGAGGCTATGGCTACACCTTC.

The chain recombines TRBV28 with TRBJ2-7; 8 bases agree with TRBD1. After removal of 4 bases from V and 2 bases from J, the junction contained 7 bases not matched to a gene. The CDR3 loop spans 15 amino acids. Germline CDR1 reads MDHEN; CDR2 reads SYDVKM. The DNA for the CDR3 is TGTGCCAGCAGTTCTACACCGGACAGGGCCTACGAGCAGTACTTC. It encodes CASSSTPDRAYEQYF.

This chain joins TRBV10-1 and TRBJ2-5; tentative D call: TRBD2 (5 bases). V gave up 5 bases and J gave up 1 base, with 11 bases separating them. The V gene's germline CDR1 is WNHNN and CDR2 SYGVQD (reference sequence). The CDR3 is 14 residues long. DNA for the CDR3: TGCGCCAGCAGTCCAGGACTGGTCCAAGAGACCCAGTACTTC. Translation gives CASSPGLVQETQYF.

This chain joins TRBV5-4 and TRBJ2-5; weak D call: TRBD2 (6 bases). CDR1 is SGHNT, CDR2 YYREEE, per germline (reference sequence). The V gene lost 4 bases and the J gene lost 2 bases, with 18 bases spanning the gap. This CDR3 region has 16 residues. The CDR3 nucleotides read TGTGCCAGCAGCCCAAGGTGGGGGGACCTGCAAGAGACCCAGTACTTC. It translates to CASSPRWGDLQETQYF.